The 3 T cell receptor delta chains below were found in one sample sequenced in a study of gamma-delta T cells after stem cell transplantation. TCRdb re-called the RT-PCR reads with CATT. The table lists just under 2,500 delta-chain clones, roughly 18% of them singletons. Input material: gamma-delta T cells. These TCRs come from a human donor. It is not recorded whose cells these are; they may come from a transplant donor.

A note on this clone: It may be a read error: a sequence one base away is much more abundant. The rearrangement joins TRDV1 to TRDJ1; TRDD3 matches 13 bases. In germline, CDR1 is TSWWSYY, CDR2 QGS. The CDR3 runs to 29 residues. The CDR3 loop reads CALGEPRGPGPLLQFLSLGDTGGADKPIF. CDR3 DNA: TGTGCTCTTGGGGAACCGCGTGGTCCGGGACCGCTACTCCAGTTCCTCTCACTGGGGGATACGGGGGGCGCCGATAAACCCATCTTT.

The chain combines TRDV3 with TRDJ1; 10 nucleotides match TRDD3. The length of the CDR3 is 17 residues. Germline V lookup: CDR1 TVYSNPD, CDR2 GDNSRS (reference sequence). Unmatched junction bases numbered 16, after V lost 5 bases and J lost 1 base. The CDR3 protein is CALPLLSWGIPTDKLIF. Here the CDR3 DNA reads TGTGCCCTTCCGCTCCTATCGTGGGGGATACCCACCGATAAACTCATCTTT.

This clone is medium-sized in the sample. The chain has TRDV3 and TRDJ1; D not resolved. The V end was cut by 3 bases, the J end by 0 bases, with 26 bases between. Germline V gene data show CDR1 as TVYSNPD and CDR2 as GDNSRS (reference sequence). This CDR3 region has 18 residues. This CDR3 reads CALSYVRGWRVDTDKLIF. Here the CDR3 DNA reads TGTGCCTTAAGCTACGTTAGGGGTTGGAGGGTAGACACCGATAAACTCATCTTT. The full variable domain, in which reference TRDV3 and TRDJ1 provide the parts outside the CDR3, is CDKVTQSSPDQTVASGSEVVLLCTYDTVYSNPDLFWYRIRPDYSFQFVFYGDNSRSEGADFTQGRFSVKHILTQKAFHLVISPVRTEDSATYYCALSYVRGWRVDTDKLIFGKGTRVTVEP.